This T cell receptor beta chain appears in the sequencing data of a study of blood T cells in healthy people across ages. Study-wide results and caveats: Both higher diversity and more naive CD4+ cells marked long-lived donors when set against aged donors. Researchers deemed the diversity estimates from one million T cells underestimates. Unknown CMV status may confound age-related changes in expanded clones.

Primers used in a second PCR of about 6 to 11 cycles were a sample-barcoded 5' primer and a J-beta primer mix. TCRdb processed the 5' RACE reads anew with MiXCR; each CDR3 protein has one entry. The table shows about 1 million distinct CDR3 sequences, with 40% to 55% occurring only once. Ranging in age from about 6 to 90, the donors were healthy Caucasian individuals from Russia. About this clonotype itself: Its antigen is unidentified.

The CDR3 has 13 amino acids. Germline loops: CDR1 DFQATT, CDR2 SNEGSKA (reference sequence). The receptor's source is a woman aged 55-75 years in good health. The chain links TRBV20-1 to TRBJ2-1; 9 bases are a match to TRBD2. Material: blood. CDR3 in amino acids: CRSRDGLANEQFF. The CDR3 DNA reads TGCAGGTCGAGAGACGGACTAGCGAATGAGCAGTTCTTC.